The 32 T cell receptor beta chains reported below all come from one sample, sequenced in a study of blood T cell repertoires in COVID-19. The repertoire was sequenced with immunoSEQ multiplex PCR; TCRdb's copy has only in-frame clones and lacks some. The sample carries around 300,000 clones, approximately 88% recorded once. The specimen was peripheral blood. Receptors originate from a woman in her forties or fifties with active or convalescent COVID-19.

This chain joins TRBV5-1 and TRBJ1-5; 11 positions agree with TRBD1. CDR1 is SGHRS, CDR2 YFSETQ, per germline. The CDR3 contains 19 residues. V lost 0 bases, J lost 1 base, and 9 bases stayed unmatched. The CDR3 nucleotides read TGCGCCAGCAGCTTGGAGTCGGGACAGGGGGAGTGGAGCAATCAGCCCCAGCATTTT. It encodes CASSLESGQGEWSNQPQHF.

The CDR3 loop reads CASSFLTGPGSNEKLFF. In DNA form, the CDR3 reads TGCGCCAGCAGCTTCCTGACAGGGCCTGGATCTAATGAAAAACTGTTTTTT. The chain is built from TRBV5-1 and TRBJ1-4; 7 positions agree with TRBD1. V was pared by 2 bases and J by 3 bases, with 10 bases of the junction left unmatched. Germline-derived CDR1 and CDR2 are SGHRS and YFSETQ. The CDR3 sequence is 17 residues long.

This clone appeared once. The rearrangement uses TRBV6-4 and TRBJ1-5; 7 bases fit TRBD1. CDR1 and CDR2 (germline): MRHNA, SNTAGT. Losses at the gene ends were 3 bases for V and 6 bases for J; bases not matched to a gene: 2. This CDR3 has 13 residues. CDR3 residues: CASSENRGQPQHF. As DNA, the CDR3 is TGTGCCAGCAGTGAGAACAGGGGTCAGCCCCAGCATTTT.

The chain links TRBV19 to TRBJ1-5; D unresolved. This CDR3 has 14 amino acids. Germline CDR1 and CDR2: LNHDA and SQIVND (reference sequence). V dropped 1 base and J dropped 4 bases, with 8 bases sitting between them. Here the CDR3 reads CASSIVTQNQPQHF. Written as DNA, the CDR3 is TGTGCCAGTAGTATAGTTACACAAAATCAGCCCCAGCATTTT.

The chain couples TRBV3-1 (or the pseudogene TRBV3-2) to TRBJ2-7, with D possibly matching TRBD2 (6 bases). The germline gives CDR1 LGHDT, CDR2 YNNKEL (reference sequence). V was shortened by 4 bases and J by 6 bases, with 19 bases between the two germline ends. The length of the CDR3 is 15 residues. This CDR3 reads CASSPKGLASSEQYF. The CDR3 region has the DNA TGTGCCAGCAGCCCCAAAGGTCTAGCGAGCAGCGAGCAGTACTTC.

On this clone itself: Other DNA sequences within the sample encode an identical CDR3. CDR3 DNA: TGTGCCAGCAGCTTAGGCGGGACAGGGGGTCAGCCCCAGCATTTT. Protein: CASSLGGTGGQPQHF. The chain couples TRBV7-2 to TRBJ1-5, with 11 bases that match TRBD1. V shed 1 base and J 6 bases; nucleotides not matched to a gene: 2. The CDR3 covers 15 residues. Germline V lookup: CDR1 SGHTA, CDR2 FQGNSA.

This chain links TRBV27 with TRBJ2-2; tentative D call: TRBD1 (6 bases). The V gene lost 3 bases and the J gene lost 5 bases, with 16 bases spanning the gap. Germline CDR1 MNHEY, CDR2 SMNVEV (reference sequence). The CDR3 consists of 16 residues. DNA for the CDR3: TGTGCCAGCAGTTTTCTTACAGGGTGGGGAACCGGGGAGCTGTTTTTT. This sequence encodes CASSFLTGWGTGELFF.

The chain has TRBV3-1 (or the pseudogene TRBV3-2) and TRBJ2-3; 9 bases align to TRBD2. The length of the CDR3 is 14 residues. The V gene end was trimmed by 4 bases and the J gene end by 2 bases; junction bases not matched to a gene: 1. In germline, CDR1 is LGHDT, CDR2 YNNKEL (reference sequence). The CDR3 nucleotides read TGTGCCAGCAGCCGACTAGCGGCCACAGATACGCAGTATTTT. Its protein product is CASSRLAATDTQYF.

The rearrangement joins TRBV27 to TRBJ2-5, with D perhaps TRBD2 (6 bases). V lost 7 bases to trimming and J lost 5 bases, with 14 bases between them. CDR3 size: 13 residues. Germline-derived CDR1 and CDR2 are MNHEY and SMNVEV (reference sequence). DNA of the CDR3: TGTGCCAGCACCCCCCTCCGGGGGGAGACCCAGTACTTC. Translation gives CASTPLRGETQYF.

The V gene is TRBV4-2, the J gene TRBJ1-1, with D possibly matching TRBD1 (6 bases). V shed 6 bases and J shed 1 base, with 18 bases lying between them. CDR3 length equals 16 residues. CDR1 and CDR2 (germline): LGHNA, YNFKEQ. The chain's CDR3 is CASRPTLGQPNTEAFF. Written as DNA, the CDR3 is TGTGCCAGCAGACCGACACTCGGACAGCCGAACACTGAAGCTTTCTTT.

The chain links TRBV5-5 to TRBJ1-3, with D tentatively TRBD1 (6 bases). This CDR3 is 14 amino acids long. Trimming removed 3 bases at V and 2 bases at J, with 9 bases between. CDR1 is SGHKS, CDR2 YYEKEE, per germline (reference sequence). CDR3: CASSSTGTGNTIYF. The CDR3 nucleotides are TGTGCCAGCAGCTCCACAGGGACTGGAAACACCATATATTTT. Using reference TRBV5-5 and TRBJ1-3 for the parts outside the CDR3, the full variable domain is DAGVTQSPTHLIKTRGQQVTLRCSPISGHKSVSWYQQVLGQGPQFIFQYYEKEERGRGNFPDRFSARQFPNYSSELNVNALLLGDSALYLCASSSTGTGNTIYFGEGSWLTVV.

The V and J genes are TRBV18 and TRBJ1-1, with a possible D match to TRBD1 (5 bases). The CDR3 runs 15 residues. V was cut by 3 bases and J by 2 bases, with 13 bases left in between. Per germline, CDR1 KGHSH and CDR2 LQKENI. The CDR3 DNA is TGTGCCAGCTCACCTGGGGGAGGCGGTAACACTGAAGCTTTCTTT. Translated: CASSPGGGGNTEAFF.

The V and J genes are TRBV7-2 and TRBJ2-1; D ambiguous. Trimming removed 5 bases at V and 2 bases at J, with 10 bases between. This CDR3 spans 14 amino acids. Germline V lookup: CDR1 SGHTA, CDR2 FQGNSA. The CDR3 nucleotides read TGTGCCAGCAGCCTCCACGGTGCCTACAATGAGCAGTTCTTC. Translating it yields CASSLHGAYNEQFF.

This chain links TRBV19 with TRBJ1-1; a possible D gene is TRBD1 (6 bases). Germline values: CDR1 LNHDA, CDR2 SQIVND (reference sequence). The CDR3 spans 15 residues. V lost 5 bases and J lost 6, with 19 bases in between. CDR3 sequence reads: CASSLAERQVSEAFF. The CDR3 coding sequence is TGTGCCAGTAGTCTCGCCGAGAGACAGGTCTCTGAAGCTTTCTTT.

The chain links TRBV5-1 to TRBJ2-5, with a tentative D call TRBD1 (5 bases). V lost 4 bases, J lost 1 base, and 14 bases lay in between. Germline V gene sequence: CDR1 SGHRS, CDR2 YFSETQ. CDR3 length equals 15 residues. CDR3 DNA sequence: TGCGCCAGCAGCCCTACCTTCAGGGCCCAAGAGACCCAGTACTTC. This sequence encodes CASSPTFRAQETQYF.

The chain is built from TRBV30 and TRBJ1-3; the match to TRBD1 covers 8 bases. CDR3 length: 22 amino acids. With V trimmed by 4 bases and J by 3 bases, 29 bases remained unmatched. CDR1 GTSNPN and CDR2 SVGIG come from the germline V gene (reference sequence). Written as DNA, the CDR3 is TGTGCCTGGACCCTGTACGGTCTCACAATCAGACTTAACAGGGGGGATGGAAACACCATATATTTT. This encodes CAWTLYGLTIRLNRGDGNTIYF.

A word on this clone: At the DNA level, this CDR3 is encoded by other sequences in the same sample as well. The J gene is TRBJ1-1, the V gene TRBV30; 8 bases match TRBD1. Germline V lookup: CDR1 GTSNPN, CDR2 SVGIG (reference sequence). After removal of 5 bases from V and 1 base from J, the junction contained 3 bases not matched to a gene. The CDR3 loop spans 13 amino acids. CDR3 sequence reads: CAWSGQANTEAFF. CDR3 coding DNA: TGTGCCTGGTCGGGACAGGCGAACACTGAAGCTTTCTTT.

The rearrangement joins TRBV18 to TRBJ2-3; D is unclear. CDR1 is KGHSH, CDR2 LQKENI, per germline. CDR3 length: 14 amino acids. V was cut by 0 bases and J by 2 bases, with 6 bases left in between. The CDR3 loop is CASSPPGITDTQYF. The CDR3 bases are TGTGCCAGCTCACCACCGGGCATCACAGATACGCAGTATTTT.

This chain connects TRBV10-3 to TRBJ1-2; 8 bases fit TRBD1. Germline V CDR1 and CDR2: ENHRY, SYGVKD. With V trimmed by 4 bases and J by 6 bases, 7 bases remained unmatched. The CDR3 has 14 residues. The CDR3 bases are TGTGCCATCAGTGGGACAGGGCCCATGGATGGCTACACCTTC. Its protein product is CAISGTGPMDGYTF.

With regard to this clone: This sample also contains other DNA sequences that code for the same CDR3. The chain carries TRBV12-3 or TRBV12-4 and TRBJ1-2; tentatively, D is TRBD1 (5 bases). Between the trimmed V and J ends, which lost 6 bases and 3 bases, there was a span of 11 bases. CDR3 length: 13 amino acids. The CDR3: CASSPGTDYGYTF. The CDR3 nucleotides are TGTGCCAGCAGCCCCGGGACTGACTATGGCTACACCTTC.

This chain joins TRBV7-6 and TRBJ2-5; 9 positions match TRBD1. J gave up 2 bases and V 5 bases, and 3 bases lay outside the gene matches. The CDR3 is made up of 14 amino acids. Germline CDR1 is SGHVS and CDR2 is FNYEAQ. Written as DNA, the CDR3 is TGTGCCAGCAGCCTACAGGGGGCTCAAGAGACCCAGTACTTC. As protein: CASSLQGAQETQYF.

The rearrangement uses TRBV14 and TRBJ2-7; 10 bases map to TRBD1. This CDR3 has 16 amino acids. Germline CDR1 and CDR2: SGHDN and FVKESK. V trimming: 5 bases; J trimming: 3 bases; junction bases outside the gene matches: 10. CDR3 DNA: TGTGCCAGCAGCTGCCCCGGGACAGGGGAGTTCTACGAGCAGTACTTC. Translation gives CASSCPGTGEFYEQYF.

V usage is TRBV7-2 and J usage is TRBJ1-6; 7 nucleotides align to TRBD1. The CDR3 extends over 16 amino acids. Germline V CDR1 and CDR2: SGHTA, FQGNSA. The ends lost 5 bases at V and 7 bases at J; junction bases unmatched: 11. CDR3 amino acids: CASSPRTGAGNSPLHF. CDR3 bases: TGTGCCAGCAGCCCCCGAACAGGGGCGGGAAATTCACCCCTCCACTTT.

The genes are TRBV4-2 and TRBJ1-5, with TRBD1 matching over 7 bases. With 2 bases clipped from V and 5 bases from J, the junction kept 9 bases outside the gene matches. This CDR3 spans 16 amino acids. In germline, CDR1 is LGHNA, CDR2 YNFKEQ. The CDR3 bases are TGTGCCAGCAGCCAACCCGACAACAGGGGATATCAGCCCCAGCATTTT. Amino acid sequence: CASSQPDNRGYQPQHF.

The V and J genes are TRBV29-1 and TRBJ2-3; 9 bases agree with TRBD2. The V gene end was trimmed by 4 bases and the J gene end by 2 bases; junction bases not matched to a gene: 4. The germline V gene has CDR1 SQVTM and CDR2 ANQGSEA. The CDR3 totals 14 residues. The CDR3: CSVGLAAVTDTQYF. In DNA, the CDR3 is TGCAGCGTTGGACTAGCGGCGGTCACAGATACGCAGTATTTT.

J is TRBJ1-1 and V is TRBV25-1; a possible D gene is TRBD1 (5 bases). Trimming left V 3 bases short and J 5 bases short, with 10 bases between. The CDR3 is 13 residues long. In germline, CDR1 is MGHDK, CDR2 SYGVNS. CDR3 residues: CASSEAGRTEAFF. CDR3 in DNA: TGTGCCAGCAGTGAGGCAGGGAGGACTGAAGCTTTCTTT.

The chain couples TRBV5-4 to TRBJ2-1; TRBD1 agrees at 9 bases. CDR3 size: 15 residues. V lost 3 bases to trimming and J lost 0 bases; unmatched junction nucleotides: 1. Germline V gives CDR1 SGHNT, CDR2 YYREEE (reference sequence). As DNA, the CDR3 is TGTGCCAGCAGCTGGGGACAGGGCTCCTACAATGAGCAGTTCTTC. Encoded protein: CASSWGQGSYNEQFF.

V gene TRBV30 combines with J gene TRBJ2-3; TRBD1 matches 8 bases. The CDR3 has 16 residues. Germline CDR1 is GTSNPN and CDR2 is SVGIG (reference sequence). V shed 4 bases and J 3 bases; nucleotides not matched to a gene: 12. CDR3 sequence: CAWIGDRGLSTDTQYF. In DNA, the CDR3 is TGTGCCTGGATCGGCGACAGGGGTTTAAGTACAGATACGCAGTATTTT.

This clone has a handful of counts. The DNA for the CDR3 is TGTGCCAGCAGCCAAGAGTTAGCGGGAGGGCCTTGGTTCTTC. This sequence encodes CASSQELAGGPWFF. The V gene is TRBV3-1 (or the pseudogene TRBV3-2), the J gene TRBJ2-1; 11 bases agree with TRBD2. V shed 0 bases and J 15 bases; nucleotides not matched to a gene: 7. There are 14 residues in the CDR3. Per germline, CDR1 LGHDT and CDR2 YNNKEL (reference sequence).

This rearrangement joins TRBV5-5 to TRBJ2-7, with TRBD1 as a possible D gene (5 bases). Germline values: CDR1 SGHKS, CDR2 YYEKEE (reference sequence). V was cut by 6 bases and J by 5 bases, with 24 bases left in between. This CDR3 is 16 amino acids long. The CDR3 bases are TGTGCCAGCACCTTCCCGGAACAGGTCAAAAGGGACGAGCAGTACTTC. Translated, it gives CASTFPEQVKRDEQYF.

The CDR3 DNA follows: TGTGCCAGCAGTGAAGAGGGGTTCGGATTCACTGAAGCTTTCTTT. Translation gives CASSEEGFGFTEAFF. The V gene is TRBV6-1, the J gene TRBJ1-1; TRBD1 might be the D (5 bases). Deletions cut 1 base from V and 4 bases from J, with 13 bases between. Germline V gives CDR1 MNHNS, CDR2 SASEGT. The CDR3 sequence is 15 residues long.

The chain combines TRBV4-1 with TRBJ1-1, with D tentatively TRBD1 (5 bases). The germline V and J ends were trimmed by 0 bases and 4 bases, with 6 bases remaining between them. The CDR3 is made up of 13 amino acids. Germline lookup yields CDR1 MGHRA and CDR2 YSYEKL. The CDR3 sequence: CASSQDQGTEAFF. The DNA of the CDR3 is TGCGCCAGCAGCCAAGATCAGGGCACTGAAGCTTTCTTT.